The entry below describes one T cell receptor (beta chain). Original data processing: Researchers report that nucleated cell counts were estimated from reference gene primer amplification. Here immunoSEQ multiplex PCR was the method, and the copy in TCRdb shows in-frame clones only, minus some. V and J calls and clone size follow that table, whereas D and trimming were derived from the DNA. Among about 62,000 clones, around four fifths were seen once, and the ten largest hold roughly 21%. The record originates from a study of blood T cell repertoires in COVID-19. About the study: Samples representing acute and convalescent COVID-19 were sourced from the United States, Italy and Spain.

This TCR derives from a woman over 75 with active or convalescent COVID-19. Sequencing input: peripheral blood.

The CDR3 region is CASSLYVRTDTQYF. The DNA for the CDR3 is TGTGCCAGCAGTTTGTATGTCCGCACAGATACGCAGTATTTT. This chain uses TRBV28 with TRBJ2-3; D gene unclear. The CDR3 covers 14 residues. CDR1 and CDR2 from the germline V gene are MDHEN and SYDVKM. V was cut by 3 bases and J by 1 base, with 8 bases left in between.